The clone carrying this T cell receptor beta chain is a singleton in its sample. Its antigen remains unknown. The same CDR3 can be traced to other DNA sequences in this sample. This CDR3 spans 12 amino acids. CDR1 and CDR2 from the germline V gene are GTSNPN and SVGIG (reference sequence). The V segment lost 2 bases and the J segment 4 bases; nucleotides outside the gene matches: 0. The data belong to a study of CD8+ T cells in alopecia areata. Study details: Once tofacitinib had been taken for 6 to 18 months, 6 months off drug followed. Scalp area affected, as a percentage, set the severity score of treated patients.

Overall study results and limits: Numerous clones, expanded in lesions, remained in scalp and blood during tofacitinib. Uncertain still, given a single nonresponder, is whether baseline CD8+ expansion links to response.

In each case, RNA was isolated and then reverse transcribed into cDNA as the sequencing template. The assay was immunoSEQ multiplex PCR, and TCRdb's table has in-frame clones only and misses some. Of 150,000 or so clones in the sample, roughly 65% were seen once. This sample's treatment: oral pan-JAK inhibitor, 5-10 mg twice daily. Sequenced material: CD4+ T cells sorted from blood, taken at week 4, from a patient treated with tofacitinib. This rearrangement joins TRBV30 to TRBJ2-7, with 9 bases identical to TRBD2. This receptor was taken from a human donor with alopecia areata. The DNA of the CDR3 is TGTGCCTGGAGTAGCGGGGGGTACGAGCAGTACTTC. It codes for CAWSSGGYEQYF.